Shown below are 6 T cell receptor beta chains from a single sample sequenced in a study of blood T cell repertoires in COVID-19. Here immunoSEQ multiplex PCR was the method, and the copy in TCRdb shows in-frame clones only, minus some. The sample holds about 88,000 clones, over 75% seen once. The sequenced sample consisted of peripheral blood. These receptors were taken from a woman aged 80 or over with acute or convalescent COVID-19.

The chain uses TRBV4-3 and TRBJ2-3; 8 bases line up with TRBD2. The CDR3 is made up of 16 amino acids. Germline lookup yields CDR1 LGHNA and CDR2 YSLEER. Trimming took 1 base from V and 4 from J; bases not matched to a gene: 7. CDR3 residues: CASSQVGSGASDTQYF. The CDR3 nucleotides are TGCGCCAGCAGCCAAGTTGGTAGCGGGGCCTCAGATACGCAGTATTTT.

The chain combines TRBV20-1 with TRBJ1-5, with D perhaps TRBD1 (5 bases). The CDR3 loop spans 14 amino acids. Germline V gene sequence: CDR1 DFQATT, CDR2 SNEGSKA (reference sequence). Trimming cost V 3 bases and J 2 bases, with 11 bases left between them. The CDR3 protein is CSASYGGGNQPQHF. CDR3 coding DNA: TGCAGTGCTAGTTATGGAGGGGGCAATCAGCCCCAGCATTTT.

This clone was counted only a few times. V is TRBV15 and J is TRBJ1-2, with TRBD1 matching 9 bases. J lost 4 bases, V lost 0 bases, and 0 bases had no gene match. Germline CDR1 is LNHNV and CDR2 is YYDKDF (reference sequence). The CDR3 sequence is 14 residues long. CDR3 residues: CATSREQGAYGYTF. CDR3 in DNA: TGTGCCACCAGCAGAGAACAGGGGGCCTATGGCTACACCTTC.

This chain links TRBV27 with TRBJ1-1; D gene unclear. Germline-derived CDR1 and CDR2 are MNHEY and SMNVEV (reference sequence). The CDR3 consists of 15 residues. V lost 6 bases to trimming and J lost 0 bases, with 14 bases between them. DNA for the CDR3: TGTGCCAGCAGCGATAAGAGAGGGCTGAACACTGAAGCTTTCTTT. Translated: CASSDKRGLNTEAFF.

The rearrangement links TRBV2 to TRBJ1-4; D call uncertain. CDR1 is SNHLY and CDR2 is FYNNEI in the germline V gene. The CDR3 length is 14 residues. The V end was cut by 3 bases, the J end by 3 bases, with 8 bases between. The chain's CDR3 is CASSERVPNEKLFF. The CDR3 DNA reads as TGTGCCAGCAGTGAGAGGGTACCTAATGAAAAACTGTTTTTT. The complete variable domain, with remaining parts taken from reference TRBV2 and TRBJ1-4, reads EPEVTQTPSHQVTQMGQEVILRCVPISNHLYFYWYRQILGQKVEFLVSFYNNEISEKSEIFDDQFSVERPDGSNFTLKIRSTKLEDSAMYFCASSERVPNEKLFFGSGTQLSVL.

V and J are TRBV7-9 and TRBJ1-1, with D tentatively TRBD1 (6 bases). The CDR3 is 15 amino acids. V lost 0 bases and J 4 bases, leaving 12 bases between the germline ends. The germline V gene encodes CDR1 SEHNR and CDR2 FQNEAQ (reference sequence). In DNA, the CDR3 is TGTGCCAGCAGCTTAGCCGGGGGGCCTGGCACTGAAGCTTTCTTT. Translated, it gives CASSLAGGPGTEAFF.